This is a list of T cell receptor beta chains from one sample in a study of blood T cell repertoires in COVID-19. Profiling relied on immunoSEQ multiplex PCR, and the TCRdb table lists in-frame clones only, not all of them. This table holds some 190,000 clones, about 81% found once. Sequencing was done on a sample of peripheral blood. The receptors derive from a woman between 55 and 75 years old with COVID-19, enrolled during active disease. CDR3s include the opening cysteine and the closing phenylalanine or tryptophan. Each record gives: D gene, J gene, V gene, CDR3 protein, CDR3 DNA. D genes are given only for firm matches.

TRBD2 | TRBJ2-1 | TRBV9 | CASSLSGEFYNEQFF | TGTGCCAGCAGCCTCAGCGGGGAGTTTTACAATGAGCAGTTCTTC
. | TRBJ2-1 | TRBV28 | CASSLYRRLDYNEQFF | TGTGCCAGCAGTTTATACCGGCGGTTAGACTACAATGAGCAGTTCTTC
TRBD1 | TRBJ1-4 | TRBV7-9 | CASSSLDRGEEKLFF | TGTGCCAGCAGCTCCCTGGACAGGGGCGAGGAAAAACTGTTTTTT
. | TRBJ1-2 | TRBV6-2/TRBV6-3 | CASSAAGGGYTF | TGTGCCAGCAGTGCCGCGGGGGGTGGCTACACCTTC
. | TRBJ2-3 | TRBV18 | CASSPPSGGTDTQYF | TGTGCCAGCTCACCACCTAGCGGCGGCACAGATACGCAGTATTTT
TRBD1 | TRBJ1-3 | TRBV18 | CASSRGQESGNTIYF | TGTGCCAGCTCACGCGGACAGGAGTCTGGAAACACCATATATTTT
. | TRBJ2-7 | TRBV20-1 | CSAVPRYEQYF | TGCAGTGCCGTCCCGCGCTACGAGCAGTACTTC
. | TRBJ1-2 | TRBV5-6 | CASSRDYGYTF | TGTGCCAGCAGCCGGGACTATGGCTACACCTTC
. | TRBJ2-6 | TRBV15 | CATSIDATGANVLTF | TGTGCCACCAGCATAGACGCGACTGGGGCCAACGTCCTGACTTTC
. | TRBJ1-1 | TRBV5-1 | CASSLFGGGGDTEAFF | TGCGCCAGCAGCTTGTTTGGGGGAGGGGGTGACACTGAAGCTTTCTTT
TRBD1 | TRBJ2-5 | TRBV7-9 | CASSPDRVETQYF | TGTGCCAGCAGCCCGGACAGGGTGGAGACCCAGTACTTC
TRBD1 | TRBJ2-4 | TRBV5-1 | CASSFDRENIQYF | TGCGCCAGCAGCTTCGACAGGGAAAACATTCAGTACTTC
. | TRBJ2-1 | TRBV19 | CASRTPYNEQFF | TGTGCCAGTCGGACTCCCTACAATGAGCAGTTCTTC
. | TRBJ2-7 | TRBV19 | CASSIDPGTFYEQYF | TGTGCCAGTAGTATAGACCCCGGGACATTCTACGAGCAGTACTTC
. | TRBJ2-5 | TRBV24-1 | CATSEKANQETQYF | TGTGCCACCAGTGAAAAAGCGAATCAAGAGACCCAGTACTTC
TRBD2 | TRBJ2-1 | TRBV7-9 | CASTLAGGVAYNEQFF | TGTGCCAGCACGCTAGCGGGAGGGGTCGCCTACAATGAGCAGTTCTTC
TRBD1 | TRBJ2-2 | TRBV18 | CASSSGQSSTGELFF | TGTGCCAGCTCATCGGGACAGTCTAGCACCGGGGAGCTGTTTTTT
. | TRBJ1-6 | TRBV28 | CASIGRGSPLHF | TGTGCCAGCATCGGCAGGGGATCACCCCTCCACTTT